This entry is about one T cell receptor (beta chain). This record belongs to a study of blood T cell repertoires in COVID-19. Background on the study: The samples span acute and convalescent COVID-19 from the United States, Italy and Spain.

In germline, CDR1 is SGDLS, CDR2 YYNGEE. CDR3 length equals 15 residues. V lost 3 bases to trimming and J lost 7 bases, with 16 bases between them. As processed by the authors: By means of reference gene primer amplification, nucleated cell counts were estimated. Generated by immunoSEQ multiplex PCR, the TCRdb table keeps only in-frame clones and is missing some. D and trimming come from the DNA, and the V and J calls and clone size come from that table. This sample yields 200,000 to 300,000 clones, of which approximately 86% are seen a single time; 0.7% belongs to the top ten. This chain links TRBV9 with TRBJ1-4; possible D gene TRBD1, 5 bases. The sequenced sample consisted of peripheral blood. The sequence was collected from a human donor in a cohort sampled during active COVID-19. In DNA, the CDR3 is TGTGCCAGCAGCGCAGATGGGGCTTTGCCTGAAAAACTGTTTTTT. Residues: CASSADGALPEKLFF.